This note documents a single TCR beta chain sequence. Authors' analysis steps: Amplification of reference gene primers provided the estimated nucleated cell counts. Profiled with immunoSEQ multiplex PCR; TCRdb holds only in-frame clones, not every one. V, J and clone size are those of that table, while D and trimming were read from the DNA. The sample lists 72,000 or so clones; roughly 81% were seen once. The sample belongs to a study of blood T cell repertoires in COVID-19. The TCR sequence derives from a human donor in a cohort sampled during active COVID-19. The sample taken for sequencing was peripheral blood.

The DNA of the CDR3 is TGCGCCAGCGGGCGGGAGGGGCGCACAGATACGCAGTATTTT. Translating it yields CASGREGRTDTQYF. The chain recombines TRBV5-1 with TRBJ2-3; 9 bases agree with TRBD2. The CDR3 loop spans 14 amino acids. The trim removed 7 bases at V and 1 base at J, leaving 4 bases unmatched. The germline gives CDR1 SGHRS, CDR2 YFSETQ.